A single sample is the source of the 18 T cell receptor beta chains below, sequenced in a study of cytomegalovirus exposure and HLA in healthy donors. Primers: 60 Vbeta forward and 13 Jbeta reverse. Clones were sequenced by immunoSEQ multiplex PCR, and TCRdb holds only the in-frame ones, with some missing. Of roughly 200,000 clones listed, approximately 78% were seen once; the top ten hold about 1.8%. The sample comprised PBMCs. All receptors come from a woman younger than 35 in good health and CMV-seronegative.

The chain has TRBV11-3 and TRBJ1-1; a possible D gene is TRBD1 (5 bases). Trimming removed 7 bases at V and 1 base at J, with 16 bases between. This CDR3 region has 15 residues. CDR1 and CDR2 from the germline V gene are SGHNT and YENEEA. As DNA, the CDR3 is TGTGCCAGCACCTACGGCCAGGGATGGAACACTGAAGCTTTCTTT. Translating gives CASTYGQGWNTEAFF.

This chain uses TRBV28 with TRBJ1-5; D not certain. CDR1 is MDHEN, CDR2 SYDVKM, per germline. Trimming took 6 bases from V and 3 from J, leaving 18 bases between them. The CDR3 is 16 amino acids. CDR3 bases: TGTGCCAGCAGGTCTGTCCTGGCCCGGGACAATCAGCCCCAGCATTTT. This sequence encodes CASRSVLARDNQPQHF.

V and J are TRBV6-6 and TRBJ2-7; 10 bases are shared with TRBD1. The trim removed 6 bases at V and 6 bases at J, leaving 14 bases unmatched. Germline V gene sequence: CDR1 MNHNY, CDR2 SVGAGI (reference sequence). The CDR3 spans 16 residues. CDR3 in amino acids: CASRELTGGASSEQYF. DNA for the CDR3: TGTGCCAGCAGGGAATTGACAGGGGGCGCTTCATCCGAGCAGTACTTC.

The table lists this clone with a count of one. This rearrangement joins TRBV10-3 to TRBJ2-7, with TRBD2 matching over 7 bases. The V segment lost 6 bases and the J segment 0 bases; nucleotides outside the gene matches: 11. This CDR3 region has 16 residues. From germline, CDR1 is ENHRY and CDR2 SYGVKD. CDR3 DNA sequence: TGTGCCATCAGCGCAGCGATCGGACTAGGCTCCTACGAGCAGTACTTC. The encoded protein is CAISAAIGLGSYEQYF.

The chain carries TRBV5-4 and TRBJ2-1; 7 nucleotides align to TRBD1. Germline V gives CDR1 SGHNT, CDR2 YYREEE (reference sequence). After removal of 6 bases from V and 4 bases from J, the junction contained 10 bases not matched to a gene. There are 15 residues in the CDR3. The CDR3 coding sequence is TGTGCCAGCACCCGAGGGGCAGGGGGTTACAATGAGCAGTTCTTC. This translates into CASTRGAGGYNEQFF.

This chain joins TRBV6-1 and TRBJ2-1, with TRBD2 matching over 8 bases. CDR1 MNHNS and CDR2 SASEGT come from the germline V gene. CDR3 length: 14 amino acids. V shed 6 bases, J shed 10 bases, and the junction held 11 bases outside the gene matches. The chain's CDR3 is CASRGTSQTGEQFF. The CDR3, as DNA: TGTGCCAGCAGGGGGACTAGTCAAACGGGGGAGCAGTTCTTC.

This clone was counted once. V is TRBV6-5 and J is TRBJ1-6, with unresolved D. Per the germline V gene, CDR1 is MNHEY and CDR2 is SVGAGI. The length of the CDR3 is 14 residues. V was pared by 6 bases and J by 5 bases, with 11 bases between. In DNA form, the CDR3 reads TGTGCCAGCAGCCCGACACGAAATAATTCACCCCTCCACTTT. Protein sequence: CASSPTRNNSPLHF.

The chain carries TRBV19 and TRBJ2-2, with D tentatively TRBD2 (5 bases). Trimming stripped 3 bases from V and 5 bases from J, with 13 bases between. The CDR3 runs 15 residues. Germline CDR1 LNHDA, CDR2 SQIVND (reference sequence). CDR3 residues: CASSMSSPGTGELFF. The CDR3 bases are TGTGCCAGTAGTATGTCTAGCCCGGGGACCGGGGAGCTGTTTTTT.

This sequence joins TRBV5-4 and TRBJ1-2; tentatively, D is TRBD1 (6 bases). CDR1 is SGHNT and CDR2 is YYREEE in the germline V gene (reference sequence). CDR3 length equals 13 residues. V lost 4 bases to trimming and J lost 2 bases, with 9 bases between them. DNA of the CDR3: TGTGCCAGCAGCGCCAGGGGAAACTATGGCTACACCTTC. Its protein product is CASSARGNYGYTF. The full variable domain, rest sourced from reference TRBV5-4 and TRBJ1-2, is ETGVTQSPTHLIKTRGQQVTLRCSSQSGHNTVSWYQQALGQGPQFIFQYYREEENGRGNFPPRFSGLQFPNYSSELNVNALELDDSALYLCASSARGNYGYTFGSGTRLTVV.

The V and J genes are TRBV7-9 and TRBJ1-3; D gene uncertain. The germline CDR1 and CDR2 sequences are SEHNR and FQNEAQ (reference sequence). V dropped 1 base and J dropped 3 bases, with 13 bases sitting between them. There are 16 residues in the CDR3. As DNA, the CDR3 is TGTGCCAGCAGCTTAGGGTATCAGAAATTTGGAAACACCATATATTTT. Amino acids: CASSLGYQKFGNTIYF. The whole variable domain, filled in from reference TRBV7-9 and TRBJ1-3, reads DTGVSQNPRHKITKRGQNVTFRCDPISEHNRLYWYRQTLGQGPEFLTYFQNEAQLEKSRLLSDRFSAERPKGSFSTLEIQRTEQGDSAMYLCASSLGYQKFGNTIYFGEGSWLTVV.

The V and J genes are TRBV4-1 and TRBJ1-6; D may be TRBD1 (6 bases). The V end was cut by 0 bases, the J end by 2 bases, with 11 bases between. This CDR3 region has 17 residues. In germline, CDR1 is MGHRA, CDR2 YSYEKL. CDR3 loop: CASSQEGGAPYNSPLHF. DNA of the CDR3: TGCGCCAGCAGCCAAGAAGGGGGGGCCCCCTATAATTCACCCCTCCACTTT.

This chain uses TRBV7-2 with TRBJ2-1, with TRBD2 matching 10 bases. V was clipped by 4 bases and J by 9 bases; unmatched bases: 21. The CDR3 spans 19 residues. Germline V gene sequence: CDR1 SGHTA, CDR2 FQGNSA. DNA of the CDR3: TGTGCCAGCAGCTCGGAACCCCCTAGCGGGAGCGTTAGGGGGGGTGAGCAGTTCTTC. This codes for CASSSEPPSGSVRGGEQFF.

The rearrangement uses TRBV21-1 and TRBJ2-7; the table calls TRBD1, which could not be checked here. TRBV21-1 is a pseudogene. The CDR3 runs 22 residues. The CDR3 sequence is CASSKAQGASGGAGTHAYEQYV. The CDR3 DNA reads TGTGCCAGCAGCAAAGCGCAGGGGGCATCTGGAGGAGCGGGGACCCATGCCTACGAGCAGTACGTC.

The chain couples TRBV7-9 to TRBJ1-4, with D unclear. The V and J ends lost 5 bases and 7 bases respectively, with 14 bases between them. The CDR3 runs to 14 residues. Germline values: CDR1 SEHNR, CDR2 FQNEAQ (reference sequence). The CDR3 is CASSKNPEGEKLFF. As DNA, the CDR3 is TGTGCCAGCAGCAAAAACCCGGAGGGTGAAAAACTGTTTTTT. Complete variable domain (other parts from reference TRBV7-9 and TRBJ1-4): DTGVSQNPRHKITKRGQNVTFRCDPISEHNRLYWYRQTLGQGPEFLTYFQNEAQLEKSRLLSDRFSAERPKGSFSTLEIQRTEQGDSAMYLCASSKNPEGEKLFFGSGTQLSVL.

J is TRBJ2-1 and V is TRBV7-2; tentatively, D is TRBD2 (6 bases). This CDR3 comprises 14 residues. CDR1 is SGHTA and CDR2 is FQGNSA in the germline V gene. V was cut by 5 bases and J by 3 bases, with 11 bases left in between. CDR3 sequence reads: CASSARGDYNEQFF. CDR3 in DNA: TGTGCCAGCAGCGCACGCGGGGACTACAATGAGCAGTTCTTC.

The chain recombines TRBV15 with TRBJ2-6, with 8 bases aligning to TRBD1. V was clipped by 2 bases and J by 2 bases; unmatched bases: 5. The germline V gene has CDR1 LNHNV and CDR2 YYDKDF (reference sequence). The CDR3 contains 17 residues. The CDR3 region has the DNA TGTGCCACCAGCAGACCGATGGACAGGGCTGGGGCCAACGTCCTGACTTTC. Protein sequence: CATSRPMDRAGANVLTF.

This clone came up once. The genes are TRBV7-8 and TRBJ2-5, with D possibly matching TRBD2 (7 bases). The J call may be in error: the DNA end matches TRBJ2-7 better. Germline V gene lookup returns CDR1 SGHVS and CDR2 FQNEAQ. The CDR3 has 14 amino acids. The CDR3 sequence: CASSLVGEGDEQYF. For the CDR3, the DNA is TGTGCCAGCAGCTTAGTGGGGGAGGGGGACGAGCAGTACTTC.

The chain recombines TRBV29-1 with TRBJ2-7, with D maybe TRBD1 (6 bases). V gave up 4 bases and J gave up 0 bases, with 10 bases separating them. This CDR3 has 13 residues. Germline CDR1 and CDR2: SQVTM and ANQGSEA. The CDR3 here is CSVGKTGSYEQYF. CDR3 bases: TGCAGCGTTGGGAAGACAGGCTCCTACGAGCAGTACTTC.